Presented here are 20 T cell receptor beta chains from one specimen sequenced in a study of cytomegalovirus exposure and HLA in healthy donors. It was with 60 Vbeta and 13 Jbeta primers that the PCR ran. The method was immunoSEQ multiplex PCR; TCRdb's version includes in-frame clones alone and lacks a portion of them. The sample has around 60,000 clones. Sequencing was performed on PBMCs. The receptors shown here come from a man aged 30-40 years in good health and CMV-seropositive.

This chain connects TRBV5-1 to TRBJ2-5; tentatively, D is TRBD2 (5 bases). This CDR3 contains 14 residues. The V end lost 3 bases, the J end lost 2 bases, and 11 bases lay between the germline ends. Germline-derived CDR1 and CDR2 are SGHRS and YFSETQ. CDR3 sequence: CASSSGRGQETQYF. Written as DNA, the CDR3 is TGCGCCAGCAGCTCAGGACGGGGACAAGAGACCCAGTACTTC.

The chain is built from TRBV4-1 and TRBJ2-1; 9 bases match TRBD2. The CDR3 is 14 amino acids. Germline V gene data show CDR1 as MGHRA and CDR2 as YSYEKL. V gave up 3 bases and J gave up 7 bases; unmatched junction bases: 4. The CDR3, as DNA: TGCGCCAGCAGCCATGCGGGGGGGCCTAATGAGCAGTTCTTC. Its translation is CASSHAGGPNEQFF.

The CDR3, as DNA: TGTGCCAGCAGCGTAGATGGCGGGAGGAAGCGGGGGGAGCAGTACTTC. Its protein is CASSVDGGRKRGEQYF. The rearrangement links TRBV9 to TRBJ2-7; 8 nucleotides line up with TRBD2. Germline lookup yields CDR1 SGDLS and CDR2 YYNGEE. The CDR3 contains 16 residues. The V and J ends lost 0 bases and 7 bases, in that order; junction bases with no gene match: 12. The full variable domain, rest sourced from reference TRBV9 and TRBJ2-7, is DSGVTQTPKHLITATGQRVTLRCSPRSGDLSVYWYQQSLDQGLQFLIQYYNGEERAKGNILERFSAQQFPDLHSELNLSSLELGDSALYFCASSVDGGRKRGEQYFGPGTRLTVT.

The chain links TRBV5-8 to TRBJ2-7, with 9 bases aligning to TRBD1. Looked up from germline, CDR1 is SGHTS and CDR2 is YDEGEE. The CDR3 spans 14 residues. V shed 0 bases and J 2 bases; nucleotides not matched to a gene: 0. In DNA form, the CDR3 reads TGTGCCAGCAGCTTGGGGACAGGGGCCTACGAGCAGTACTTC. It codes for CASSLGTGAYEQYF.

This chain joins TRBV6-1 and TRBJ1-3, with 9 bases lining up with TRBD1. With 0 bases clipped from V and 4 bases from J, the junction kept 1 base outside the gene matches. CDR1 MNHNS and CDR2 SASEGT come from the germline V gene. The CDR3 covers 15 residues. The CDR3 bases are TGTGCCAGCAGTGAAGCAGGGACAGGGGGAAACACCATATATTTT. This translates into CASSEAGTGGNTIYF.

V gene TRBV5-6 combines with J gene TRBJ2-5, with D possibly matching TRBD2 (6 bases). Germline loops: CDR1 SGHDT, CDR2 YYEEEE. Trimming removed 3 bases from V and 5 bases from J, with 14 bases in between. The CDR3 totals 14 residues. The CDR3 is CASSWVGRGETQYF. CDR3 sequence (DNA): TGTGCCAGCAGCTGGGTAGGGCGGGGCGAGACCCAGTACTTC.

J is TRBJ1-1 and V is TRBV15, with a tentative D call TRBD1 (5 bases). This CDR3 is built from 15 residues. Germline loops: CDR1 LNHNV, CDR2 YYDKDF (reference sequence). Trimming pared 7 bases from V and 0 bases from J, leaving 15 bases between. This CDR3 is CATTQRQFLNTEAFF. CDR3 bases: TGTGCCACCACCCAGCGACAGTTCCTGAACACTGAAGCTTTCTTT.

In regard to this clone: A read error may produce the germline difference seen at one junction end. This specimen includes other DNA sequences encoding the same CDR3. This chain connects TRBV9 to TRBJ1-6, with 7 bases aligning to TRBD1. The CDR3 length is 16 residues. Germline CDR1 reads SGDLS; CDR2 reads YYNGEE. For the CDR3, the DNA is TGTGCCAGCAGCGCCCACAGGGGCTCCTATAATTCACCCCTACACTTT. It specifies CASSAHRGSYNSPLHF.

Details on this clone: An end of the junction differs from the germline gene, which may be a read error. The chain uses TRBV7-7 and TRBJ2-7, with 7 positions matching TRBD2. From germline, CDR1 is SSHAT and CDR2 FNYEAQ (reference sequence). The CDR3 runs to 14 residues. DNA of the CDR3: TGTGCTAGCAGTCCTTTCGCGGGGGCCTACGAGCAGTACTTC. Translated: CASSPFAGAYEQYF.

The chain joins TRBV14 to TRBJ1-6; TRBD1 matches 8 bases. V shed 2 bases and J 7 bases; nucleotides not matched to a gene: 7. From germline, CDR1 is SGHDN and CDR2 FVKESK. The CDR3 loop spans 16 amino acids. The CDR3 protein is CASSQTNRGLNSPLHF. The CDR3 DNA reads as TGTGCCAGCAGCCAAACTAACAGGGGGTTGAATTCACCCCTCCACTTT.

The gene calls are TRBV19 and TRBJ1-6, with TRBD1 as a possible D gene (6 bases). The CDR3 is 17 amino acids. In germline, CDR1 is LNHDA, CDR2 SQIVND (reference sequence). The ends were cut back, 2 bases at V and 3 bases at J, with 14 bases in the middle. The CDR3 DNA is TGTGCCAGTAGTATATCTCAGGGGAGATACTATAATTCACCCCTCCACTTT. Amino acid sequence: CASSISQGRYYNSPLHF. Filled out from reference TRBV19 and TRBJ1-6, the complete variable domain reads DGGITQSPKYLFRKEGQNVTLSCEQNLNHDAMYWYRQDPGQGLRLIYYSQIVNDFQKGDIAEGYSVSREKKESFPLTVTSAQKNPTAFYLCASSISQGRYYNSPLHFGNGTRLTVT.

CDR3 region: CASSVDRVSYEQYF. The CDR3 DNA reads as TGTGCCAGCAGCGTGGACAGGGTCAGCTACGAGCAGTACTTC. The chain is built from TRBV13 and TRBJ2-7; TRBD1 aligns across 8 bases. The germline V gene encodes CDR1 PRHDT and CDR2 FYEKMQ (reference sequence). V lost 5 bases to trimming and J lost 3 bases; unmatched junction nucleotides: 6. The CDR3 sequence is 14 residues long.

The chain employs TRBV7-9 and TRBJ1-1, with D possibly being TRBD1 (6 bases). The V gene's germline CDR1 is SEHNR and CDR2 FQNEAQ (reference sequence). The ends were cut back, 4 bases at V and 0 bases at J, with 15 bases in the middle. The CDR3 length is 16 residues. CDR3 in DNA: TGTGCCAGCAGCTCCCTGGAGGCAGGGGTGAACACTGAAGCTTTCTTT. It codes for CASSSLEAGVNTEAFF.

The chain is built from TRBV7-2 and TRBJ1-4, with TRBD1 matching 8 bases. The CDR3 covers 14 residues. V was clipped by 3 bases and J by 5 bases; unmatched bases: 2. Germline lookup yields CDR1 SGHTA and CDR2 FQGNSA. This CDR3 reads CASSFGQGNEKLFF. CDR3 nucleotides: TGTGCCAGCAGCTTCGGACAGGGAAATGAAAAACTGTTTTTT. The full variable domain, in which reference TRBV7-2 and TRBJ1-4 provide the parts outside the CDR3, is GAGVSQSPSNKVTEKGKDVELRCDPISGHTALYWYRQSLGQGLEFLIYFQGNSAPDKSGLPSDRFSAERTGGSVSTLTIQRTQQEDSAVYLCASSFGQGNEKLFFGSGTQLSVL.

Points on this clone: The junction departs from the called germline gene at one end, perhaps through a read error. The rearrangement uses TRBV7-7 and TRBJ2-3, with D unclear. The germline CDR1 and CDR2 sequences are SSHAT and FNYEAQ (reference sequence). The CDR3 length is 15 residues. The CDR3 bases are TGTGCTAGCAGCTTAATCGCAGATTGCACAGATACGCAGTATTTT. Protein product: CASSLIADCTDTQYF. The variable domain in full, with the rest retrieved from reference TRBV7-7 and TRBJ2-3, is GAGVSQSPRYKVTKRGQDVTLRCDPISSHATLYWYQQALGQGPEFLTYFNYEAQPDKSGLPSDRFSAERPEGSISTLTIQRTEQRDSAMYRCASSLIADCTDTQYFGPGTRLTVL.

This chain links TRBV11-2 with TRBJ1-2, with D maybe TRBD1 (6 bases). V lost 5 bases and J 4 bases, leaving 11 bases between the germline ends. Germline CDR1 and CDR2: SGHAT and FQNNGV. This CDR3 spans 13 amino acids. The CDR3 nucleotides read TGTGCCAGCAGCCCAGACAGGACCTATGGCTACACCTTC. Its translation: CASSPDRTYGYTF.

The gene calls are TRBV7-9 and TRBJ1-5; 7 bases are a match to TRBD1. V lost 4 bases to trimming and J lost 0 bases; unmatched junction nucleotides: 9. The CDR3 consists of 17 residues. Germline CDR1 is SEHNR and CDR2 is FQNEAQ (reference sequence). CDR3 bases: TGTGCCAGCAGCTACTCCCGAGGGGGCTTTAGCAATCAGCCCCAGCATTTT. This sequence encodes CASSYSRGGFSNQPQHF. Full variable domain (rest looked up from reference TRBV7-9 and TRBJ1-5): DTGVSQNPRHKITKRGQNVTFRCDPISEHNRLYWYRQTLGQGPEFLTYFQNEAQLEKSRLLSDRFSAERPKGSFSTLEIQRTEQGDSAMYLCASSYSRGGFSNQPQHFGDGTRLSIL.

The CDR3 DNA sequence: TGTGCCAGCAGCGTAGTTGGTACTAGCGGGGAAATCACAGATACGCAGTATTTT. This sequence encodes CASSVVGTSGEITDTQYF. This chain links TRBV9 with TRBJ2-3; 10 nucleotides align to TRBD2. This CDR3 is built from 18 residues. The ends lost 0 bases at V and 2 bases at J; junction bases unmatched: 9. The germline V gene encodes CDR1 SGDLS and CDR2 YYNGEE. The full variable domain, completed using reference TRBV9 and TRBJ2-3, is DSGVTQTPKHLITATGQRVTLRCSPRSGDLSVYWYQQSLDQGLQFLIQYYNGEERAKGNILERFSAQQFPDLHSELNLSSLELGDSALYFCASSVVGTSGEITDTQYFGPGTRLTVL.

The gene calls are TRBV30 and TRBJ2-2, with D unclear. CDR3 size: 13 residues. Germline lookup yields CDR1 GTSNPN and CDR2 SVGIG (reference sequence). V shed 0 bases and J shed 7 bases, with 9 bases lying between them. CDR3 DNA: TGTGCCTGGAGTGTTCTAGTGGTCGGGGAGCTGTTTTTT. Translated, it gives CAWSVLVVGELFF.

Of note for this clone: Germline and junction disagree at one end, which may indicate a read error. V and J are TRBV11-2 and TRBJ1-1; D remains ambiguous. The germline V gene encodes CDR1 SGHAT and CDR2 FQNNGV. This CDR3 is 15 amino acids long. CDR3 amino acids: CASSSPAGSDTEDFF. The CDR3 DNA sequence: TGTGCCAGCAGCTCCCCCGCGGGGAGTGACACTGAAGATTTCTTT.